What follows describes a single T cell receptor (beta chain). Its specificity is unknown. Peripheral blood genomic DNA, not sorted cells or RNA, was the template. The data originate from a study of T cell repertoires in aging, cancer and after chemotherapy. Study-wide background: Patients with chronic lymphocytic leukemia were sampled before and after fludarabine- or bendamustine-based chemotherapy.

Multiplex touch-down PCR with TRB-A/B primers amplified rearranged V-D-J TRB sequences. TCRdb processed the multiplex PCR reads anew with MiXCR; each CDR3 protein has one entry. The table has 2,000 to 2,500 distinct CDR3 sequences, over 20% seen once. General study findings and limits: These repertoire data do not allow conclusions about immunological memory after chemotherapy. Rebound thymic output was suggested by rising median generation probability during chemotherapy in each cancer cohort.

CDR1 and CDR2 (germline): WNHNN, SYGVQD (reference sequence). The CDR3 is 14 residues long. Trimming left V 3 bases short and J 4 bases short, with 12 bases between. The chain is built from TRBV10-1 and TRBJ2-5; D may be TRBD2 (7 bases). Material: blood. The sequence derives from a human donor with a blood cancer. CDR3 region: CASSESGEGETQYF. CDR3 sequence (DNA): TGCGCCAGCAGTGAATCAGGGGAGGGAGAGACCCAGTACTTC.